This TCR beta chain comes out of a study of T cells in Graves' hyperthyroidism and ophthalmopathy. In its sample, this clonotype was seen many times. From germline, CDR1 is MDHEN and CDR2 SYDVKM. CDR3 length: 17 residues. V was clipped by 2 bases and J by 2 bases, with 13 bases between them. Amplified regions were TCR beta CDR3 sequences from RNA transcripts. The primer set for the first-round RT-PCR of the TCR CDR3 was HTBI. TCRdb re-called the multiplex PCR reads with MiXCR, one entry per CDR3 protein. The data hold roughly 720,000 distinct CDR3 sequences, with approximately 15% observed a single time.

The chain recombines TRBV28 with TRBJ2-6; D remains ambiguous. Sequencing input: blood. The TCR was taken from a man aged 45-65 years with Graves' hyperthyroidism. This chain's CDR3 is CASSLNWVGAGANVLTF. Here the CDR3 DNA reads TGTGCCAGCAGTTTAAACTGGGTAGGAGCTGGGGCCAACGTCCTGACTTTC.